The 26 T cell receptor beta chains in this list originate from one sample, sequenced in a study of blood T cell repertoires in COVID-19. This table comes from immunoSEQ multiplex PCR, and its TCRdb copy is limited to in-frame clones, with some not included. This table holds 80,000 or so clones, about three quarters found once. Source material: peripheral blood. The receptors were gathered from a human donor in a cohort sampled during active COVID-19.

The chain carries TRBV19 and TRBJ2-3; the D gene is possibly TRBD1 (5 bases). Germline loops: CDR1 LNHDA, CDR2 SQIVND (reference sequence). The V end was cut by 1 base, the J end by 4 bases, with 12 bases between. CDR3 length: 15 residues. The CDR3 DNA sequence: TGTGCCAGTAGTATAGGAGCAGGGCTCTCAGATACGCAGTATTTT. It encodes CASSIGAGLSDTQYF.

The chain joins TRBV7-2 to TRBJ2-7; the D gene is possibly TRBD1 (5 bases). The germline V gene encodes CDR1 SGHTA and CDR2 FQGNSA. The CDR3 has 16 residues. Trimming removed 1 base from V and 3 bases from J, with 16 bases in between. The CDR3 sequence is CASSLGWGADGYEQYF. The DNA for the CDR3 is TGTGCCAGCAGCTTAGGTTGGGGCGCGGACGGCTACGAGCAGTACTTC.

The rearrangement joins TRBV7-6 to TRBJ2-7; tentative D call: TRBD1 (6 bases). The V end lost 1 base, the J end lost 2 bases, and 12 bases lay between the germline ends. Per the germline V gene, CDR1 is SGHVS and CDR2 is FNYEAQ. The CDR3 spans 15 residues. CDR3 protein: CASSLGIRGPYEQYF. The CDR3 coding sequence is TGTGCCAGCAGCTTAGGTATCAGGGGCCCCTACGAGCAGTACTTC.

This clone was seen a few times. The J gene is TRBJ1-6, the V gene TRBV4-1, with D unresolved. V was trimmed by 1 base and J by 10 bases, leaving 5 bases between them. Per the germline V gene, CDR1 is MGHRA and CDR2 is YSYEKL. The CDR3 extends over 12 amino acids. DNA of the CDR3: TGCGCCAGCAGCCAAGGTCTCTCACCCCTCCACTTT. It codes for CASSQGLSPLHF.

CDR3 residues: CASSTQVYTGELFF. In DNA form, the CDR3 reads TGTGCCAGTAGCACGCAGGTTTACACCGGGGAGCTGTTTTTT. The rearrangement uses TRBV19 and TRBJ2-2; no firm D call. Germline V CDR1 and CDR2: LNHDA, SQIVND (reference sequence). V was shortened by 6 bases and J by 3 bases, with 11 bases between the two germline ends. The CDR3 runs to 14 residues.

The chain links TRBV30 to TRBJ2-7, with 9 nucleotides matching TRBD2. CDR1 GTSNPN and CDR2 SVGIG come from the germline V gene (reference sequence). This CDR3 has 12 amino acids. With 4 bases clipped from V and 4 bases from J, the junction kept 2 bases outside the gene matches. The CDR3 bases are TGTGCCTGGACAGCGGGGGGATACGAGCAGTACTTC. Protein: CAWTAGGYEQYF.

This chain's CDR3 is CASSLGTENSYEQYF. CDR3 nucleotides: TGTGCCAGCAGCTTAGGGACAGAAAACTCCTACGAGCAGTACTTC. V gene TRBV7-9 combines with J gene TRBJ2-7; tentative D call: TRBD1 (6 bases). This CDR3 has 15 residues. The V gene's germline CDR1 is SEHNR and CDR2 FQNEAQ (reference sequence). V was trimmed by 1 base and J by 0 bases, leaving 10 bases between them. The variable domain in full, with the rest retrieved from reference TRBV7-9 and TRBJ2-7, is DTGVSQNPRHKITKRGQNVTFRCDPISEHNRLYWYRQTLGQGPEFLTYFQNEAQLEKSRLLSDRFSAERPKGSFSTLEIQRTEQGDSAMYLCASSLGTENSYEQYFGPGTRLTVT.

The V gene is TRBV11-1, the J gene TRBJ1-1, with no clear D. The V gene's germline CDR1 is SGHAT and CDR2 FQDESV (reference sequence). The CDR3 consists of 13 residues. Trimming took off 1 base at V and 1 base at J, with 4 bases between the two ends. The CDR3 region is CASSLGQNTEAFF. CDR3 coding DNA: TGTGCCAGCAGCTTAGGACAGAACACTGAAGCTTTCTTT.

The chain is built from TRBV5-1 and TRBJ2-7, with D unclear. Germline CDR1 and CDR2: SGHRS and YFSETQ. Trimming removed 3 bases at V and 5 bases at J, with 9 bases between. The CDR3 is 12 amino acids. This CDR3 reads CASSSVFHEQYF. The DNA for the CDR3 is TGCGCCAGCAGCTCGGTATTCCACGAGCAGTACTTC.

The genes are TRBV5-4 and TRBJ1-1, with D unclear. V gave up 0 bases and J gave up 4 bases, with 7 bases separating them. This CDR3 comprises 13 residues. The germline CDR1 and CDR2 sequences are SGHNT and YYREEE (reference sequence). CDR3 sequence reads: CASSLGQSTEAFF. The CDR3 DNA reads TGTGCCAGCAGCTTGGGGCAGTCCACTGAAGCTTTCTTT. The full variable domain, in which reference TRBV5-4 and TRBJ1-1 provide the parts outside the CDR3, is ETGVTQSPTHLIKTRGQQVTLRCSSQSGHNTVSWYQQALGQGPQFIFQYYREEENGRGNFPPRFSGLQFPNYSSELNVNALELDDSALYLCASSLGQSTEAFFGQGTRLTVV.

The rearrangement links TRBV6-1 to TRBJ2-7; D is unclear. The V and J ends lost 1 base and 2 bases respectively, with 12 bases between them. Germline V gene sequence: CDR1 MNHNS, CDR2 SASEGT. This CDR3 contains 15 residues. Here the CDR3 DNA reads TGTGCCAGCAGTGAAGGGCCCCGGGTCCCCTACGAGCAGTACTTC. Protein sequence: CASSEGPRVPYEQYF.

This clone was detected a few times. The chain carries TRBV6-2 or TRBV6-3 and TRBJ1-5; maybe TRBD1 (6 bases). Germline values: CDR1 MNHEY, CDR2 SVGEGT. This CDR3 comprises 17 residues. V lost 5 bases and J lost 2, with 19 bases in between. CDR3 in amino acids: CASSAYRARFGNQPQHF. CDR3 bases: TGTGCCAGCAGTGCCTACAGGGCCCGGTTTGGCAATCAGCCCCAGCATTTT.

The chain carries TRBV9 and TRBJ1-2; TRBD1 aligns across 9 bases. The germline V gene has CDR1 SGDLS and CDR2 YYNGEE. V shed 3 bases, J shed 4 bases, and the junction held 4 bases outside the gene matches. The CDR3 has 14 amino acids. Here the CDR3 reads CASSAGTGPYGYTF. In DNA form, the CDR3 reads TGTGCCAGCAGCGCCGGGACAGGGCCCTATGGCTACACCTTC.

The chain employs TRBV5-1 and TRBJ1-2; 9 bases map to TRBD1. V dropped 4 bases and J dropped 7; count of bases not matched to a gene: 11. CDR1 is SGHRS and CDR2 is YFSETQ in the germline V gene. There are 15 residues in the CDR3. In DNA, the CDR3 is TGCGCCAGCAGCCCTACAGGGGGCCTAGGGGTTGGCTACACCTTC. It translates to CASSPTGGLGVGYTF.

The chain couples TRBV7-3 to TRBJ2-2; 9 bases agree with TRBD1. Germline V gene lookup returns CDR1 SGHTA and CDR2 FQGTGA. The CDR3 is 16 amino acids. With 4 bases clipped from V and 2 bases from J, the junction kept 5 bases outside the gene matches. The DNA of the CDR3 is TGTGCCAGCAGCTATGGGACAGGGAGAAACACCGGGGAGCTGTTTTTT. This translates into CASSYGTGRNTGELFF.

This clone was detected only a few times. The rearrangement links TRBV12-5 to TRBJ1-4; a possible D gene is TRBD1 (5 bases). Germline assignment: CDR1 LGHNT and CDR2 FRNRAP. Deletions cut 6 bases from V and 8 bases from J, with 13 bases between. CDR3 length equals 13 residues. The CDR3 here is CASGSEGREKLFF. The DNA for the CDR3 is TGTGCTAGTGGCTCGGAGGGGCGGGAAAAACTGTTTTTT.

This clone was counted once. The chain links TRBV4-1 to TRBJ1-5, with 9 bases aligning to TRBD1. Trimming took 5 bases from V and 1 from J; bases not matched to a gene: 3. This CDR3 spans 15 amino acids. The V gene's germline CDR1 is MGHRA and CDR2 YSYEKL. In DNA form, the CDR3 reads TGCGCCAGCAGCTTACAGGGGGCCAGCAATCAGCCCCAGCATTTT. Protein sequence: CASSLQGASNQPQHF.

A word on this clone: A read error may produce the germline difference seen at one junction end. The chain combines TRBV3-1 (or the pseudogene TRBV3-2) with TRBJ2-7; the match to TRBD1 covers 10 bases. This CDR3 is 14 amino acids long. CDR1 is LGHDT, CDR2 YNNKEL, per germline (reference sequence). CDR3 in amino acids: CASSQADRPGQGIF. The CDR3 bases are TGTGCCAGCAGCCAAGCCGATCGCCCGGGACAGGGGATCTTC.

The CDR3 spells CAISENRGDGEKLFF. The DNA of the CDR3 is TGTGCCATCAGTGAGAATAGAGGTGACGGTGAAAAACTGTTTTTT. V usage is TRBV10-3 and J usage is TRBJ1-4; D is unresolved. The CDR3 loop spans 15 amino acids. V lost 2 bases to trimming and J lost 7 bases, with 14 bases between them. CDR1 is ENHRY and CDR2 is SYGVKD in the germline V gene.

This clone was counted only a few times. The rearrangement links TRBV13 to TRBJ2-7, with TRBD2 matching 9 bases. Unmatched junction bases numbered 4, after V lost 5 bases and J lost 2 bases. Germline values: CDR1 PRHDT, CDR2 FYEKMQ (reference sequence). The CDR3 loop spans 14 amino acids. CDR3 sequence (DNA): TGTGCCAGCAGCCTAGCGGGGTCCCCCTACGAGCAGTACTTC. Protein product: CASSLAGSPYEQYF.

The rearrangement links TRBV19 to TRBJ2-7; maybe TRBD1 (6 bases). Germline V gene lookup returns CDR1 LNHDA and CDR2 SQIVND (reference sequence). Trimming stripped 5 bases from V and 3 bases from J, with 17 bases between. The CDR3 totals 15 residues. Here the CDR3 DNA reads TGTGCCAGTAGTCTACGACAGGCCAAAGACTACGAGCAGTACTTC. This codes for CASSLRQAKDYEQYF.

The chain couples TRBV19 to TRBJ2-7; tentative D call: TRBD1 (5 bases). CDR1 LNHDA and CDR2 SQIVND come from the germline V gene (reference sequence). This CDR3 has 12 amino acids. V was trimmed by 6 bases and J by 0 bases, leaving 6 bases between them. CDR3 loop: CASSDSSYEQYF. CDR3 bases: TGTGCCAGTAGCGACAGCTCCTACGAGCAGTACTTC.

Regarding this clone: This same CDR3 is encoded by further DNA sequences in the sample. This rearrangement joins TRBV5-4 to TRBJ1-2; D call uncertain. Trimming pared 0 bases from V and 4 bases from J, leaving 7 bases between. The CDR3 spans 13 residues. Germline V gene lookup returns CDR1 SGHNT and CDR2 YYREEE (reference sequence). In DNA form, the CDR3 reads TGTGCCAGCAGCTTGGACGGGTCCTATGGCTACACCTTC. Its translation is CASSLDGSYGYTF.

The genes are TRBV11-2 and TRBJ2-3; no definite D call. V dropped 5 bases and J dropped 0 bases, with 12 bases sitting between them. The CDR3 is 15 residues long. CDR1 SGHAT and CDR2 FQNNGV come from the germline V gene. The CDR3 coding sequence is TGTGCCAGCAGCCGGTCCCCTACTAGCACAGATACGCAGTATTTT. Its translation is CASSRSPTSTDTQYF.

In this sample, this clone turned up once. V is TRBV29-1 and J is TRBJ2-1; 12 nucleotides align to TRBD1. The V segment lost 6 bases and the J segment 9 bases; nucleotides outside the gene matches: 6. Per the germline V gene, CDR1 is SQVTM and CDR2 is ANQGSEA. This CDR3 has 13 residues. In DNA form, the CDR3 reads TGCAGCGTCGCCGGGACAGGGGGCGGTGAGCAGTTCTTC. Amino acids: CSVAGTGGGEQFF.

The V call is TRBV4-1, the J call TRBJ1-4; D uncertain. V gave up 1 base and J gave up 9 bases, with 12 bases separating them. CDR1 and CDR2 from the germline V gene are MGHRA and YSYEKL. This CDR3 is 14 amino acids long. CDR3 residues: CASSQGQEGQKLFF. CDR3 bases: TGCGCCAGCAGCCAAGGGCAGGAAGGTCAAAAACTGTTTTTT.